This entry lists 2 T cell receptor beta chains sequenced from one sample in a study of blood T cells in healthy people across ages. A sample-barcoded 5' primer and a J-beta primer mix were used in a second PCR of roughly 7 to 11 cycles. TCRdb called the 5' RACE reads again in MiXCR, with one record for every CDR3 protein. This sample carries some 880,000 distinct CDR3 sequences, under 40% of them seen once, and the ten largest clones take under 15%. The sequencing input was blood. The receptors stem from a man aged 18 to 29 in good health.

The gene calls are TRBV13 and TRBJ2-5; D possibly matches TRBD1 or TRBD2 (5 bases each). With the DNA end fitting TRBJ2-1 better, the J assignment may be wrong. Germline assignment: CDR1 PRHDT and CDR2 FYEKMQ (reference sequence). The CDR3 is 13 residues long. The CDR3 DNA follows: TGTGCCAGCAGCTTAGACAGGAGGAAGACCCAGTTCTTC. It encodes CASSLDRRKTQFF.

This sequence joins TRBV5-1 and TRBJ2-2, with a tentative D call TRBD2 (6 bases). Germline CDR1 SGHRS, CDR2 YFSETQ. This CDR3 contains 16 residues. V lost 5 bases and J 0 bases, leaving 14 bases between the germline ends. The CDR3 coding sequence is TGCGCCAGCAGGCTCCCGGGGGACTCGAACACCGGGGAGCTGTTTTTT. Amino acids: CASRLPGDSNTGELFF.